Sequencing of this TCR beta chain was carried out in a study of control samples from healthy donors and cancer patients. Trimming cost V 3 bases and J 7 bases; bases outside gene matches: 3. This CDR3 is 11 amino acids long. Germline V CDR1 and CDR2: DFQATT, SNEGSKA (reference sequence). Only in-frame clones appear in the TCRdb table, and some are missing; sequencing was by immunoSEQ multiplex PCR. The table records 100,000 to 150,000 clones, roughly 90% of them present only once. Input material: blood. The chain employs TRBV20-1 and TRBJ2-7, with TRBD2 identical over 7 bases. This TCR was sampled from a man younger than 35 in good health. The CDR3 DNA reads as TGCAGTGCTAGTGGGGGGGGAGAGCAGTACTTC. It translates to CSASGGGEQYF.